This TCR beta chain was identified during a study of cytomegalovirus exposure and HLA in healthy donors. Study results and caveats: It was confirmed in vitro that a few of the CMV-associated chains were specific for CMV antigens. The TCR clusters that emerged in the first cohort tended, a later analysis found, to co-occur in the 120 validation repertoires. The investigators catalogued 164 TCR beta chains as cytomegalovirus-associated.

Concerning this clone itself: Its antigen remains unknown.

This table comes from immunoSEQ multiplex PCR, and its TCRdb copy is limited to in-frame clones, with some not included. Of more than 300,000 clones listed, just over 85% are singletons. V was pared by 6 bases and J by 3 bases, with 14 bases between. The germline CDR1 and CDR2 sequences are SQVTM and ANQGSEA. The CDR3 runs to 13 residues. The donors belonged to the approximately 120-subject validation cohort, separate from the roughly 650-subject first cohort. The TCR sequence derives from a woman between 18 and 30 years old in good health and CMV-seronegative. V is TRBV29-1 and J is TRBJ1-1; weak D call: TRBD1 (6 bases). The sequenced sample was PBMCs. CDR3 residues: CSVLQGLYTEAFF. The CDR3 DNA reads TGCAGCGTGCTACAGGGCCTGTACACTGAAGCTTTCTTT.